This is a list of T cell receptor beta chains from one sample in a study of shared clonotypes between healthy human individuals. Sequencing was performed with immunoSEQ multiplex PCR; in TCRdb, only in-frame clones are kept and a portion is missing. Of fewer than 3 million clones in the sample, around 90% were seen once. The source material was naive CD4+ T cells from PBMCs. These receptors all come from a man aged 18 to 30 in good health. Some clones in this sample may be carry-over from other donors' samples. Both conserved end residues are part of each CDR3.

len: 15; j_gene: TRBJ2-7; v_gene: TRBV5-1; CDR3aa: CASSLPSGSTSEQYF
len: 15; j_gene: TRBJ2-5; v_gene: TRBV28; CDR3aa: CASSPLPGFRETQYF
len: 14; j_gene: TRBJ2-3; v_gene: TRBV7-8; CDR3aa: CASSLVRGTPVRYF
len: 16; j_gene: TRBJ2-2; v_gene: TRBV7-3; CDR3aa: CASSFTPGVGSGELFF
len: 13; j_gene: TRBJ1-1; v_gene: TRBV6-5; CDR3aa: CASRDATNTEAFF
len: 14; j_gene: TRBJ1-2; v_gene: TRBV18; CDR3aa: CASSQAGPDYGYTF
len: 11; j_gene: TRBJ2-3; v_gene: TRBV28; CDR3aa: CASHGGGTQYF
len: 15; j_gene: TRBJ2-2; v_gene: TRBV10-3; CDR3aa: CAISVRTGNTGELFF
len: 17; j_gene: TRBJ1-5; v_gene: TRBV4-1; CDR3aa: CASSLDSGTQVGQPQHF
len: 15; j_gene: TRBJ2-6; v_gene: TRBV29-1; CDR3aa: CSVEALPGGANVLTF
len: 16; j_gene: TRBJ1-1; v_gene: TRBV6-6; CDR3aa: CASSPRQGMLNTEAFF
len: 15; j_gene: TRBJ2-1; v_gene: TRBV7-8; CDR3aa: CASSRDRGYYNEQFF
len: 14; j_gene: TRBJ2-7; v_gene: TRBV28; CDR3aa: CATAWGGSSYEQYF